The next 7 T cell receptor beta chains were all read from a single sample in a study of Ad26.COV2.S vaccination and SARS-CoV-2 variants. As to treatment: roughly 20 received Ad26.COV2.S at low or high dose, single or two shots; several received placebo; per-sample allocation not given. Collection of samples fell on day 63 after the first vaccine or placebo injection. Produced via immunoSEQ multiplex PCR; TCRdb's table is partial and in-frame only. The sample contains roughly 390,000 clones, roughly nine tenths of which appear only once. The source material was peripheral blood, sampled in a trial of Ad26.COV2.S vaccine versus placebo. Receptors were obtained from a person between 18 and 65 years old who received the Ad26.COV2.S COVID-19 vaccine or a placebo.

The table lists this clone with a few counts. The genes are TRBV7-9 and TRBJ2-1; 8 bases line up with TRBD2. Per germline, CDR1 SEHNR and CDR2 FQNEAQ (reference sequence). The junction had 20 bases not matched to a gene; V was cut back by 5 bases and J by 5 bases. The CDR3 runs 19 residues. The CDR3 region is CASSPPPGVRGETNNEQFF. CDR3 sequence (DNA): TGTGCCAGCAGCCCACCCCCTGGGGTGCGGGGGGAGACCAACAATGAGCAGTTCTTC.

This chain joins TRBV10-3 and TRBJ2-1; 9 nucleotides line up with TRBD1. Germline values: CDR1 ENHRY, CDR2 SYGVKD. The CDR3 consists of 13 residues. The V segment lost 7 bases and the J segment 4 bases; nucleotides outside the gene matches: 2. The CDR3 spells CAIKGQGYNEQFF. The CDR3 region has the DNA TGTGCCATCAAGGGACAGGGTTACAATGAGCAGTTCTTC.

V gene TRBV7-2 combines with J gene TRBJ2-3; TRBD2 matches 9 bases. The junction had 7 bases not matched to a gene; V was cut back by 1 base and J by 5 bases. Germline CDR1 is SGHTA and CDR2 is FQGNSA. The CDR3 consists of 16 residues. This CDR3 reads CASSLVGGGAGDTQYF. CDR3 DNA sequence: TGTGCCAGCAGCTTAGTCGGCGGGGGGGCCGGAGATACGCAGTATTTT. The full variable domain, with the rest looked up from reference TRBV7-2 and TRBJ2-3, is GAGVSQSPSNKVTEKGKDVELRCDPISGHTALYWYRQSLGQGLEFLIYFQGNSAPDKSGLPSDRFSAERTGGSVSTLTIQRTQQEDSAVYLCASSLVGGGAGDTQYFGPGTRLTVL.

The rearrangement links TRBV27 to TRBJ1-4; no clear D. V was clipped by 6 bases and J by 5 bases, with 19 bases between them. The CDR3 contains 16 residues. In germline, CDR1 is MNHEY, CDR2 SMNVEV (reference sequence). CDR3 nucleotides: TGTGCCAGCAGCTCCAGAGGCAGCTCTGTAAATGAAAAACTGTTTTTT. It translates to CASSSRGSSVNEKLFF.

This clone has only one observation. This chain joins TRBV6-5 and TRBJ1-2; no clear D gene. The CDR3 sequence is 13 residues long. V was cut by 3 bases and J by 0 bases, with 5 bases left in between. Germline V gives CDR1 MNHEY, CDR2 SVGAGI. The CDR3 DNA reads TGTGCCAGCAGTTATCATTCTAACTATGGCTACACCTTC. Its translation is CASSYHSNYGYTF.

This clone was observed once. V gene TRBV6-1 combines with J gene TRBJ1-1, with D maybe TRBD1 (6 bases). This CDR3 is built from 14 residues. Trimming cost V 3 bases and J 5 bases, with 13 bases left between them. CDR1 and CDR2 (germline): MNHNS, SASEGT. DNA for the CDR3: TGTGCCAGCAGTGAGCCGGGGGCATGGACTGAAGCTTTCTTT. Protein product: CASSEPGAWTEAFF.

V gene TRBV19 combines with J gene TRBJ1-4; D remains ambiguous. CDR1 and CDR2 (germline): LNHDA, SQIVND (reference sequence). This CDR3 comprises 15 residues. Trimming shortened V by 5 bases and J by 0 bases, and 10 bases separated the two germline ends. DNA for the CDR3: TGTGCCAGTAGTGACGTAGGAACAACTAATGAAAAACTGTTTTTT. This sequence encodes CASSDVGTTNEKLFF.